A selection of T cell receptor beta chains follows, all from one sample in a study of cytomegalovirus exposure and HLA in healthy donors. Sequencing used immunoSEQ multiplex PCR; TCRdb keeps in-frame clones, though not all of them. The top ten clones hold approximately 3% of a sample with tens of thousands of clones, approximately 92% of them seen once. The specimen was PBMCs. These TCRs come from a man aged 18 to 30 in good health and CMV-seronegative. Both conserved end residues are part of each CDR3. Fields, in order: V gene, J gene, clone size, D gene, CDR3 protein, CDR3 DNA. The D gene is left open where the match is weak. A clone size is listed for some rows: how often the clone was seen (once, few, many), or a class if it is expanded.

v_call: TRBV7-3
j_call: TRBJ2-7
clone_size: few
d_call: .
cdr3_aa: CASSPSNSYEQYF
cdr3_nt: TGTGCCAGCAGCCCAAGCAACTCCTACGAGCAGTACTTC

v_call: TRBV28
j_call: TRBJ2-4
clone_size: once
d_call: .
cdr3_aa: CASSLEVLAKNIQYF
cdr3_nt: TGTGCCAGCAGTTTGGAGGTCCTAGCCAAAAACATTCAGTACTTC

v_call: TRBV5-1
j_call: TRBJ2-1
clone_size: .
d_call: TRBD2
cdr3_aa: CASSWGEAGAYNEQFF
cdr3_nt: TGCGCCAGCAGCTGGGGAGAAGCGGGGGCCTACAATGAGCAGTTCTTC

v_call: TRBV27
j_call: TRBJ2-1
clone_size: .
d_call: .
cdr3_aa: CASSLDSNKYNEQFF
cdr3_nt: TGTGCCAGCAGTTTAGACAGCAACAAATACAATGAGCAGTTCTTC

v_call: TRBV28
j_call: TRBJ2-7
clone_size: .
d_call: TRBD1
cdr3_aa: CASSGQGDFGFSYEQYF
cdr3_nt: TGTGCCAGCTCGGGACAGGGTGATTTTGGTTTCTCCTACGAGCAGTACTTC

v_call: TRBV4-2
j_call: TRBJ1-1
clone_size: .
d_call: .
cdr3_aa: CASSLGGGRMNTEAFF
cdr3_nt: TGTGCCAGCAGCCTGGGCGGGGGCCGCATGAACACTGAAGCTTTCTTT

v_call: TRBV2
j_call: TRBJ2-1
clone_size: .
d_call: .
cdr3_aa: CASPGDSYNEQFF
cdr3_nt: TGTGCCAGCCCGGGAGACTCCTACAATGAGCAGTTCTTC

v_call: TRBV15
j_call: TRBJ2-7
clone_size: .
d_call: TRBD1
cdr3_aa: CATSRGRAGGDEQYF
cdr3_nt: TGTGCCACCAGCAGAGGTAGGGCAGGGGGCGACGAGCAGTACTTC

v_call: TRBV13
j_call: TRBJ2-3
clone_size: once
d_call: .
cdr3_aa: CASSAGPADTQYF
cdr3_nt: TGTGCCAGCAGCGCAGGGCCCGCAGATACGCAGTATTTT

v_call: TRBV27
j_call: TRBJ2-7
clone_size: .
d_call: TRBD1
cdr3_aa: CASRDRDHEQYF
cdr3_nt: TGTGCCAGCCGGGACAGGGACCACGAGCAGTACTTC